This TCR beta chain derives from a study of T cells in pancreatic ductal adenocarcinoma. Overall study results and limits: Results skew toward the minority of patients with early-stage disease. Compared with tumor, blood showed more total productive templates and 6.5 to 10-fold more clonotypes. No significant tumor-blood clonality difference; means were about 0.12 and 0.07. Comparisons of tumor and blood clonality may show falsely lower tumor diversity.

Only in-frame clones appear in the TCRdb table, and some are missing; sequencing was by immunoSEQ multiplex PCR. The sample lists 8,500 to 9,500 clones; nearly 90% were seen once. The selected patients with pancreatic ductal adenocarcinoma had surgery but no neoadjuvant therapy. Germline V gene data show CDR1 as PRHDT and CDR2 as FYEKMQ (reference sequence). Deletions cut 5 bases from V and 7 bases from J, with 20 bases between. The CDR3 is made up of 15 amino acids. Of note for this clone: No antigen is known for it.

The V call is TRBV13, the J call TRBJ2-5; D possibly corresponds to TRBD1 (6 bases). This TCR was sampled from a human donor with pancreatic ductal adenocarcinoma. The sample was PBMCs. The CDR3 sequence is CASSPTGTPLGTQYF. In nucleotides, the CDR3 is TGTGCCAGCAGCCCTACCGGGACACCCCTTGGGACCCAGTACTTC.